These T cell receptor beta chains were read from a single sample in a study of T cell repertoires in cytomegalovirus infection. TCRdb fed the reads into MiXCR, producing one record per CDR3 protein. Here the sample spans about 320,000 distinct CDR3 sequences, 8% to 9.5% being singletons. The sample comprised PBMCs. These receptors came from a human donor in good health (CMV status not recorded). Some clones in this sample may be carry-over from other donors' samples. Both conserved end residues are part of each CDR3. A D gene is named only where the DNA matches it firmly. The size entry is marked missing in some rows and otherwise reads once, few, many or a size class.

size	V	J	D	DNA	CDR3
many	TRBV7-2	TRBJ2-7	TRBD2	TGTGCCAGCAGCTTAGGGTTAGCGGGAGAAGAGCAGTACTTC	CASSLGLAGEEQYF
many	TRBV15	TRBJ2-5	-	TGTGCCACCAGCAGAGATTCCCATGAGCGTCCACAAGAGACCCAGTACTTC	CATSRDSHERPQETQYF
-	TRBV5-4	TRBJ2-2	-	TGTGCCAGCAGCAGGGACGGACACACCGGGGAGCTGTTTTTT	CASSRDGHTGELFF
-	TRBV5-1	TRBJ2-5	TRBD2	TGCGCCAGCAGCACGGACCCGCGGGGGGAGACCCAGTACTTC	CASSTDPRGETQYF
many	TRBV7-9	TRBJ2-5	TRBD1	TGTGCCAGCAGCCTGGGACAGGGGATGACCGAGTGGGAGACCCAGTACTTC	CASSLGQGMTEWETQYF
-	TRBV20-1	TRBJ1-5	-	TGCAGTGCTAGGCTCGGCAGTTCGCTGAGCAATCAGCCCCAGCATTTT	CSARLGSSLSNQPQHF
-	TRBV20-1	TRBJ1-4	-	TGCAGTGCTAGTCCTGGGGGGGCCGGAGAAAAACTGTTTTTT	CSASPGGAGEKLFF
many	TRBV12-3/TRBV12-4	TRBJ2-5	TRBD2	TGTGCCAGCAGTTTAGCGCAATCGGGAGGTAGGGAGACCCAGTACTTC	CASSLAQSGGRETQYF
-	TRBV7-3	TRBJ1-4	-	TGTGCCAGCAGCTACGGACTGAGCGCTAATGAAAAACTGTTTTTT	CASSYGLSANEKLFF
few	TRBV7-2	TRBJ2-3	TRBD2	TGTGCCAGCAGCTTAATGAGCGGGGGCCCCACAGATACGCAGTATTTT	CASSLMSGGPTDTQYF
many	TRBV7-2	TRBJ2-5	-	TGTGCCAGCAGCGCCAGTAGAACACAAGAGACCCAGTACTTC	CASSASRTQETQYF
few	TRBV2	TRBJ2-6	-	TGTGCCAGCAGTCCTCGGAACATCCTCTCCTCTGGGGCCAACGTCCTGACTTTC	CASSPRNILSSGANVLTF
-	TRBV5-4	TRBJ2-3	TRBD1	TGTGCCAGCAGCAATCCTACAGGGGCAGATACGCAGTATTTT	CASSNPTGADTQYF
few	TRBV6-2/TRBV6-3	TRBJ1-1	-	TGTGCCAGCAGTTACCTCATGAACACTGAAGCTTTCTTT	CASSYLMNTEAFF
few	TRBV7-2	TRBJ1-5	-	TGTGCCAGCAGCTCCTCGGTGGGGGCTTACAATCAGCCCCAGCATTTT	CASSSSVGAYNQPQHF
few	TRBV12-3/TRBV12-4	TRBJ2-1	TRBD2	TGTGCCAGCAGTTTCGCCAGCGGGGGGTCGTACAATGAGCAGTTCTTC	CASSFASGGSYNEQFF
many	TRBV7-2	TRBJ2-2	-	TGTGCCAGCAGCCCCCAGTACACCGGGGAGCTGTTTTTT	CASSPQYTGELFF
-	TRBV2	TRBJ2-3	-	TGTGCCAGCAGCCGCCGGGAGCTTAACACAGATACGCAGTATTTT	CASSRRELNTDTQYF
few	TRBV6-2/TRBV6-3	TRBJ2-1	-	TGTGCCAGCAGTTACCCCCCAGGCGGGGACCCCTACAATGAGCAGTTCTTC	CASSYPPGGDPYNEQFF
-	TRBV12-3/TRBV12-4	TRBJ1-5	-	TGTGCCAGCAGTTTAAGGAGGGGGCAGCCCCAGCATTTT	CASSLRRGQPQHF
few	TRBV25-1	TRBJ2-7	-	TGTGCCAGCAGTGAGAGCCAGCGGTACTACGAGCAGTACTTC	CASSESQRYYEQYF
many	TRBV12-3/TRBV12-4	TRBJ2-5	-	TGTGCCAGCACCCTCGAGAGTTGGGGGGAGACCCAGTACTTC	CASTLESWGETQYF
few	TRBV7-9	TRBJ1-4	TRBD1	TGTGCCAGCAGCGTCTCCGGGACAGTGAGTGAAAAACTGTTTTTT	CASSVSGTVSEKLFF
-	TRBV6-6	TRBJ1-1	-	TGTGCCAGCAGTTACTGGGGGCGGACAACGTACACTGAAGCTTTCTTT	CASSYWGRTTYTEAFF
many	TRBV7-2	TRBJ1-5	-	TGTGCCAGCAGCCGCAGCGGGGGCGGCAATCAGCCCCAGCATTTT	CASSRSGGGNQPQHF
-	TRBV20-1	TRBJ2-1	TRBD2	TGCAGTGTTGTTTCTAGCGGGATTCACAATGAGCAGTTCTTC	CSVVSSGIHNEQFF
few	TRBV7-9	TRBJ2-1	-	TGTGCCAGCAGCTCGACGGGAGAGAGGTTCGGGTTCTTC	CASSSTGERFGFF
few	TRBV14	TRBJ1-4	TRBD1	TGTGCCAGCAGCCCCCACAGGGGGCTCACTAATGAAAAACTGTTTTTT	CASSPHRGLTNEKLFF
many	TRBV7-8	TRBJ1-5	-	TGTGCCAGCAGCCAGGGGTCAGGATATCAGCCCCAGCATTTT	CASSQGSGYQPQHF
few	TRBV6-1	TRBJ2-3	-	TGTGCCAGCAGGGGCTCCACACAAGATACGCAGTATTTT	CASRGSTQDTQYF
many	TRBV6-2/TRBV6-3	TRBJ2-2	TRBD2	TGTGCCACCCGACTAGCGGGGAACACCGGGGAGCTGTTTTTT	CATRLAGNTGELFF
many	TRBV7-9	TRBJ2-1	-	TGTGCCAGCAGGACCAGTCAGAGCTCCTACAATGAGCAGTTCTTC	CASRTSQSSYNEQFF
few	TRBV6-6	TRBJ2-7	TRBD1	TGTGCCAGCACAGCGGACAGGGTCCCCCACGAGCAGTACTTC	CASTADRVPHEQYF
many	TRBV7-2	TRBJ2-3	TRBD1	TGTGCCAGCAGCTTAGGGACAGGGTTCAGCACAGATACGCAGTATTTT	CASSLGTGFSTDTQYF
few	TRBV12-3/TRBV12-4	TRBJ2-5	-	TGTGCCAGCACCTCGGCCTCCCAAGAGACCCAGTACTTC	CASTSASQETQYF
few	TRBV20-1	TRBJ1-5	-	TGCAGTGCTAGAGATCCGTCAGCCCGAGGGCAGCCCCAGCATTTT	CSARDPSARGQPQHF
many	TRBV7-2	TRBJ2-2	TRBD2	TGTGCCAGCAGCGAAACTAGCGGAAGCGGGGAGCTGTTTTTT	CASSETSGSGELFF
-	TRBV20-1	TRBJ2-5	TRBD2	TGCAGTGCTATTAGATCTAGCGGGGGAAAGGAGACCCAGTACTTC	CSAIRSSGGKETQYF
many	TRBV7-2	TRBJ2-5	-	TGTGCCAGCAGCCCAAAAACGATGGGTACGGACCCGTACCAAGAGACCCAGTACTTC	CASSPKTMGTDPYQETQYF
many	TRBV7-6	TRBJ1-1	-	TGTGCCAGCAGCTTAGCGGGGAGTAGCACTGAAGCTTTCTTT	CASSLAGSSTEAFF
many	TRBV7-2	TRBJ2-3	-	TGTGCCAGCAGCTTCGGGGGCAGGCGGCGATTAGATACGCAGTATTTT	CASSFGGRRRLDTQYF
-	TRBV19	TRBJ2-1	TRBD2	TGTGCCAGTTCTGGCGGGGGGGCTTACAATGAGCAGTTCTTC	CASSGGGAYNEQFF